A selection of T cell receptor beta chains follows, all from one sample in a study of T cells in Graves' hyperthyroidism and ophthalmopathy. TCRdb used MiXCR to reprocess the multiplex PCR reads, holding one entry per CDR3 protein. This sample has about 290,000 distinct CDR3 sequences, with roughly 15% found just once. Sequencing was done on a sample of blood. The receptors stem from a woman in her 50s with Graves' hyperthyroidism that later progressed to Graves' ophthalmopathy. CDR3s include the opening cysteine and the closing phenylalanine or tryptophan. The order of the fields is J gene, V gene, D gene, clone size, CDR3 protein, CDR3 DNA. The D gene is left open where the match is weak. Not all rows give a size; the values are once, few, many and, for expanded clones, a class.

J: TRBJ2-1; V: TRBV11-2; D: -; size: many; CDR3: CASSSRITGIYNEQFF; DNA: TGTGCCAGCAGCTCTAGAATTACAGGGATATACAATGAGCAGTTCTTC
J: TRBJ1-1; V: TRBV20-1; D: -; size: many; CDR3: CSARDRLRPSAEAFF; DNA: TGCAGTGCTAGAGATCGTCTGCGACCGAGCGCTGAAGCTTTCTTT
J: TRBJ1-5; V: TRBV2; D: -; size: -; CDR3: CASRVQGGVRQPQHF; DNA: TGTGCCAGCAGGGTACAGGGAGGGGTGCGCCAGCCCCAGCATTTT
J: TRBJ2-5; V: TRBV19; D: -; size: -; CDR3: CASTSRGEETQYF; DNA: TGTGCCAGTACTAGCAGGGGGGAAGAGACCCAGTACTTC
J: TRBJ1-2; V: TRBV7-2; D: TRBD1; size: -; CDR3: CASSLTRTGGNDGYTF; DNA: TGTGCCAGCAGCCTTACCCGGACAGGGGGAAATGATGGCTACACCTTC
J: TRBJ2-1; V: TRBV20-1; D: -; size: -; CDR3: CSASMAADTYEQFF; DNA: TGCAGTGCTAGTATGGCTGCGGATACCTACGAGCAGTTCTTC
J: TRBJ2-1; V: TRBV11-2; D: -; size: many; CDR3: CASSLEGTTPGEQFF; DNA: TGTGCCAGCAGCTTAGAAGGGACCACCCCCGGTGAGCAGTTCTTC
J: TRBJ2-3; V: TRBV15; D: TRBD2; size: many; CDR3: CATSRTSGSRDTQYF; DNA: TGTGCCACCAGCCGGACTAGCGGGAGCAGAGATACGCAGTATTTT
J: TRBJ1-5; V: TRBV6-5; D: -; size: -; CDR3: CASSYREVDWDSNQPQHF; DNA: TGTGCCAGCAGTTACAGGGAAGTTGATTGGGATAGCAATCAGCCCCAGCATTTT
J: TRBJ2-5; V: TRBV5-6; D: TRBD2; size: -; CDR3: CASSSSGEETQYF; DNA: TGTGCCAGCAGTAGCAGCGGGGAAGAGACCCAGTACTTC